The 14 T cell receptor beta chains below all came from one sample that was sequenced in a study of OX40 agonist ivuxolimab in advanced cancers. Generated by immunoSEQ multiplex PCR, the TCRdb table keeps only in-frame clones and is missing some. This table holds 55,000 to 75,000 clones, roughly 84% found once. Source: CD4+ or CD8+ T cells sorted from blood, taken in a trial of the OX40 agonist ivuxolimab. These TCRs come from an adult with an advanced solid tumor such as melanoma, head and neck, liver or kidney cancer.

The V and J genes are TRBV6-5 and TRBJ1-6, with D perhaps TRBD1 (6 bases). The CDR3 is made up of 13 amino acids. Trimming stripped 5 bases from V and 7 bases from J, with 9 bases between. CDR1 and CDR2 (germline): MNHEY, SVGAGI. The CDR3 reads CASSRGFNSPLHF. The CDR3 DNA follows: TGTGCCAGCAGTAGGGGGTTCAATTCACCCCTCCACTTT.

This clone was seen more than once but under ten times. V and J are TRBV9 and TRBJ2-5; weak D call: TRBD2 (5 bases). This CDR3 contains 14 residues. The ends were cut back, 0 bases at V and 2 bases at J, with 8 bases in the middle. Germline V gives CDR1 SGDLS, CDR2 YYNGEE. CDR3 loop: CASSVATKQETQYF. The CDR3 DNA follows: TGTGCCAGCAGCGTAGCGACTAAGCAAGAGACCCAGTACTTC. Using reference TRBV9 and TRBJ2-5 for the parts outside the CDR3, the full variable domain is DSGVTQTPKHLITATGQRVTLRCSPRSGDLSVYWYQQSLDQGLQFLIQYYNGEERAKGNILERFSAQQFPDLHSELNLSSLELGDSALYFCASSVATKQETQYFGPGTRLLVL.

The V gene is TRBV19, the J gene TRBJ2-5; D is possibly TRBD1 or TRBD2 (5 bases each). This CDR3 is 16 amino acids long. The ends were cut back, 6 bases at V and 1 base at J, with 18 bases in the middle. Per the germline V gene, CDR1 is LNHDA and CDR2 is SQIVND (reference sequence). CDR3 sequence reads: CASRTSKGGGQETQYF. The DNA of the CDR3 is TGTGCCAGTAGGACTTCGAAGGGTGGGGGCCAAGAGACCCAGTACTTC.

The chain links TRBV10-3 to TRBJ2-2; D gene ambiguous. The CDR3 sequence is 13 residues long. Trimming cost V 9 bases and J 0 bases, with 8 bases left between them. CDR1 and CDR2 from the germline V gene are ENHRY and SYGVKD. The CDR3 is CAIFLTNTGELFF. The CDR3 DNA is TGTGCCATTTTCCTTACGAACACCGGGGAGCTGTTTTTT.

The chain carries TRBV9 and TRBJ2-3; no firm D call. The germline V and J ends were trimmed by 2 bases and 0 bases, with 10 bases remaining between them. The CDR3 spans 15 residues. CDR1 is SGDLS, CDR2 YYNGEE, per germline. The CDR3 sequence: CASSVISSSTDTQYF. CDR3 nucleotides: TGTGCCAGCAGCGTTATCTCTTCCAGCACAGATACGCAGTATTTT.

V and J are TRBV19 and TRBJ1-1, with D unresolved. V shed 4 bases and J shed 5 bases, with 23 bases lying between them. CDR1 and CDR2 from the germline V gene are LNHDA and SQIVND (reference sequence). The CDR3 has 17 residues. The CDR3 spells CASSRYSPLSGYTEAFF. The CDR3 coding sequence is TGTGCCAGTAGTAGATATTCCCCCCTTTCGGGATATACTGAAGCTTTCTTT.

V and J are TRBV7-3 and TRBJ2-3, with D perhaps being TRBD1 or TRBD2 (5 bases each). The germline V gene encodes CDR1 SGHTA and CDR2 FQGTGA. The CDR3 sequence is 17 residues long. V shed 4 bases and J shed 0 bases, with 17 bases lying between them. The CDR3 loop is CASSSATGAISTDTQYF. CDR3 DNA sequence: TGTGCCAGCAGCTCCGCAACCGGGGCGATTAGCACAGATACGCAGTATTTT. The complete variable domain, with remaining parts taken from reference TRBV7-3 and TRBJ2-3, reads GAGVSQTPSNKVTEKGKYVELRCDPISGHTALYWYRQSLGQGPEFLIYFQGTGAADDSGLPNDRFFAVRPEGSVSTLKIQRTERGDSAVYLCASSSATGAISTDTQYFGPGTRLTVL.

This sequence joins TRBV4-1 and TRBJ1-2; perhaps TRBD1 as D (5 bases). There are 11 residues in the CDR3. V shed 3 bases and J shed 14 bases, with 13 bases lying between them. Per the germline V gene, CDR1 is MGHRA and CDR2 is YSYEKL. The CDR3 reads CASSQWGERTF. CDR3 nucleotides: TGCGCCAGCAGCCAGTGGGGGGAGAGGACCTTC.

The gene calls are TRBV10-1 and TRBJ2-3; D not resolved. The ends were cut back, 5 bases at V and 2 bases at J, with 8 bases in the middle. The CDR3 sequence is 13 residues long. CDR1 WNHNN and CDR2 SYGVQD come from the germline V gene (reference sequence). The chain's CDR3 is CASSSVVTDTQYF. For the CDR3, the DNA is TGCGCCAGCAGTTCAGTGGTCACAGATACGCAGTATTTT.

The chain employs TRBV13 and TRBJ2-1, with a weak D call TRBD2 (6 bases). V was clipped by 5 bases and J by 6 bases, with 11 bases between them. Germline V CDR1 and CDR2: PRHDT, FYEKMQ (reference sequence). This CDR3 is built from 13 residues. The CDR3 reads CASSTPGLNEQFF. In DNA form, the CDR3 reads TGTGCCAGCAGCACTCCGGGACTCAATGAGCAGTTCTTC.

In this sample, this clone turned up once. The chain couples TRBV7-9 to TRBJ1-6, with D possibly matching TRBD1 (5 bases). CDR3 size: 15 residues. V lost 4 bases and J 1 base, leaving 8 bases between the germline ends. Germline values: CDR1 SEHNR, CDR2 FQNEAQ (reference sequence). The CDR3 spells CASSSGGSYNSPLHF. The CDR3 bases are TGTGCCAGCAGCTCGGGGGGATCCTATAATTCACCCCTCCACTTT. Complete variable domain (other parts from reference TRBV7-9 and TRBJ1-6): DTGVSQNPRHKITKRGQNVTFRCDPISEHNRLYWYRQTLGQGPEFLTYFQNEAQLEKSRLLSDRFSAERPKGSFSTLEIQRTEQGDSAMYLCASSSGGSYNSPLHFGNGTRLTVT.

The J gene is TRBJ1-1, the V gene TRBV19; D remains unclear. Looked up from germline, CDR1 is LNHDA and CDR2 is SQIVND (reference sequence). V was cut by 3 bases and J by 4 bases, with 3 bases left in between. The CDR3 covers 11 residues. The CDR3 coding sequence is TGTGCCAGTAGTATCGGCACTGAAGCTTTCTTT. Encoded protein: CASSIGTEAFF.

A few counts support this clone. J is TRBJ2-7 and V is TRBV5-1; possibly TRBD2 for D (6 bases). Looked up from germline, CDR1 is SGHRS and CDR2 is YFSETQ. Trimming shortened V by 4 bases and J by 0 bases, and 8 bases separated the two germline ends. The CDR3 covers 13 residues. The CDR3 reads CASSGGVSYEQYF. In DNA form, the CDR3 reads TGCGCCAGCAGCGGCGGGGTCTCCTACGAGCAGTACTTC.

This clone was seen a few times. This chain joins TRBV6-5 and TRBJ1-1, with 7 bases that match TRBD1. Germline V gene lookup returns CDR1 MNHEY and CDR2 SVGAGI. V lost 4 bases to trimming and J lost 5 bases; unmatched junction nucleotides: 10. The CDR3 is 15 amino acids. CDR3: CASSSITGVGTEAFF. CDR3 coding DNA: TGTGCCAGCAGTTCAATTACAGGGGTCGGGACTGAAGCTTTCTTT.